Listed here are 29 T cell receptor beta chains from one sample, sequenced in a study of tumor-infiltrating lymphocytes in primary liver carcinoma. From unsorted bulk tissue weighing about 20-31 mg, DNA and RNA were co-extracted. A constant-region primer served to make TCR beta cDNA from about 490 ng total RNA. ARM-PCR was slightly modified, and three nested multiplex PCR rounds with it gave rise to the TCR beta libraries. The first two PCR rounds used TRBV1-TRBV30 forward primers with a C-beta reverse primer, 10 cycles each. TCRdb reprocessed the multiplex PCR reads with MiXCR, giving one entry per CDR3 protein. Of about 120,000 distinct CDR3 sequences in the sample, approximately 68% were seen once. Material: tumor-adjacent normal liver tissue. The receptors come from a woman in her sixties or seventies with primary liver carcinoma and hepatitis B virus infection.

By proportion, this clonotype is large. The rearrangement links TRBV11-3 to TRBJ2-1, with D perhaps TRBD2 (7 bases). The CDR3 extends over 17 amino acids. Germline V gene lookup returns CDR1 SGHNT and CDR2 YENEEA. Trimming cost V 4 bases and J 6 bases, with 22 bases left between them. The DNA of the CDR3 is TGTGCCAGCAGCTCCCGGGGGGCGCGGACCATGGGCAATGAGCAGTTCTTC. It encodes CASSSRGARTMGNEQFF.

The genes are TRBV12-3 or TRBV12-4 and TRBJ2-7; 8 positions match TRBD1. The V segment lost 3 bases and the J segment 2 bases; nucleotides outside the gene matches: 6. The CDR3 runs to 15 residues. The CDR3 DNA is TGTGCCAGCAGTTTTGGACAGGGCGTCACCTACGAGCAGTACTTC. Translation: CASSFGQGVTYEQYF.

Points on this clonotype: This may be a read error: a much more frequent sequence differs by one nucleotide. The chain joins TRBV5-1 to TRBJ2-5, with D unresolved. The CDR3 is 15 amino acids. Germline CDR1 and CDR2: SGHRS and YFSETQ. As DNA, the CDR3 is TGCGTCAGCAGCTTGAGGTCGGTCGGTGGACGGACCCAGTACTTC. This codes for CVSSLRSVGGRTQYF.

This clonotype was detected only once. V gene TRBV12-5 combines with J gene TRBJ1-2; D is ambiguous. The V gene lost 0 bases and the J gene lost 10 bases, with 15 bases spanning the gap. The germline V gene encodes CDR1 LGHNT and CDR2 FRNRAP. The length of the CDR3 is 14 residues. The CDR3 bases are TGTGCTAGTGGTTTGGTATGTTCGGGAGGCGACTACACCTTC. It is translated as CASGLVCSGGDYTF.

Ten or more counts support this clonotype. The rearrangement links TRBV5-1 to TRBJ2-1; 7 bases line up with TRBD2. From germline, CDR1 is SGHRS and CDR2 YFSETQ. The CDR3 is made up of 16 amino acids. V shed 4 bases and J 0 bases; nucleotides not matched to a gene: 7. The CDR3 DNA is TGCGCCAGCAGCATTTCTAGCGGATCCTCCTACAATGAGCAGTTCTTC. This gives the protein CASSISSGSSYNEQFF. The variable domain in full, completed from reference TRBV5-1 and TRBJ2-1, reads KAGVTQTPRYLIKTRGQQVTLSCSPISGHRSVSWYQQTPGQGLQFLFEYFSETQRNKGNFPGRFSGRQFSNSRSEMNVSTLELGDSALYLCASSISSGSSYNEQFFGPGTRLTVL.

V gene TRBV11-2 combines with J gene TRBJ2-5, with a weak D call TRBD2 (5 bases). CDR3 length: 16 residues. The V end was cut by 5 bases, the J end by 5 bases, with 21 bases between. Germline loops: CDR1 SGHAT, CDR2 FQNNGV. The CDR3 region is CASSPPTGGLWETQYF. In DNA, the CDR3 is TGTGCCAGCAGCCCACCCACCGGAGGCTTGTGGGAGACCCAGTACTTC. Full variable domain (outside the CDR3, taken from reference TRBV11-2 and TRBJ2-5): EAGVAQSPRYKIIEKRQSVAFWCNPISGHATLYWYQQILGQGPKLLIQFQNNGVVDDSQLPKDRFSAERLKGVDSTLKIQPAKLEDSAVYLCASSPPTGGLWETQYFGPGTRLLVL.

About this clonotype itself: Mismatch with germline at one junction end may stem from a read error. V is TRBV11-2 and J is TRBJ2-7; TRBD2 agrees at 8 bases. Germline-derived CDR1 and CDR2 are SGHAT and FQNNGV. This CDR3 comprises 16 residues. CDR3 sequence reads: CTSSYGGRTSGSEQYF. In nucleotides, the CDR3 is TGTACCAGCAGCTACGGCGGGAGGACATCCGGAAGCGAGCAGTACTTC.

The sample holds one count of this clonotype. The CDR3 protein is CANSRGDGEKLFF. The CDR3 DNA reads TGTGCCAATAGCAGGGGGGACGGGGAAAAACTGTTTTTT. The chain joins TRBV11-2 to TRBJ1-4; 7 nucleotides agree with TRBD1. The CDR3 is 13 residues long. After removal of 10 bases from V and 8 bases from J, the junction contained 10 bases not matched to a gene. Germline lookup yields CDR1 SGHAT and CDR2 FQNNGV.

In this sample, this clonotype turned up a few times. Germline is not matched at one junction end, which may reflect a read error. The chain recombines TRBV6-1 with TRBJ2-7; TRBD2 might be the D (6 bases). Germline V gene data show CDR1 as MNHNS and CDR2 as SASEGT. The CDR3 has 13 amino acids. The CDR3 region has the DNA TGTACCAGCAGTGCAACCGGGACTGCCGAGCAGTACTTC. Protein: CTSSATGTAEQYF.

The CDR3: CASSISPPGLSGGEQYF. CDR3 in DNA: TGTGCCAGCTCCATATCCCCCCCGGGACTATCGGGAGGAGAGCAGTACTTC. V and J are TRBV18 and TRBJ2-7; 7 positions agree with TRBD2. The CDR3 has 17 amino acids. Germline lookup yields CDR1 KGHSH and CDR2 LQKENI. The junction had 21 bases not matched to a gene; V was cut back by 6 bases and J by 7 bases.

This clonotype was found many times. The genes are TRBV12-3 or TRBV12-4 and TRBJ1-1; possibly TRBD1 for D (6 bases). The CDR3 covers 14 residues. The V end lost 2 bases, the J end lost 5 bases, and 12 bases lay between the germline ends. The CDR3 DNA follows: TGTGCCAGCAGTTTATCACAGGGTCGTACTGAAGCTTTCTTT. It encodes CASSLSQGRTEAFF.

This clonotype was counted only a few times. The junction and the germline gene differ at one end; a read error may be behind it. This chain connects TRBV11-3 to TRBJ2-7, with unresolved D. Germline V CDR1 and CDR2: SGHNT, YENEEA. The CDR3 is 13 amino acids. The CDR3 loop is CASILRQSYVQYF. For the CDR3, the DNA is TGTGCCAGCATCTTGAGGCAGTCCTACGTGCAGTACTTC.

Remarks on this clonotype: A much larger clone lies a single base off, so this may be a read error. The chain couples TRBV5-1 to TRBJ2-5; no definite D call. The germline V gene has CDR1 SGHRS and CDR2 YFSETQ. This CDR3 is 13 amino acids long. The CDR3 protein is CAGSLLGEETQYF. DNA for the CDR3: TGCGCCGGCAGCTTGTTGGGTGAAGAGACCCAGTACTTC. The variable domain in full, completed from reference TRBV5-1 and TRBJ2-5, reads KAGVTQTPRYLIKTRGQQVTLSCSPISGHRSVSWYQQTPGQGLQFLFEYFSETQRNKGNFPGRFSGRQFSNSRSEMNVSTLELGDSALYLCAGSLLGEETQYFGPGTRLLVL.

The chain has TRBV11-2 and TRBJ2-1; 7 bases are a match to TRBD2. V trimming: 1 base; J trimming: 3 bases; junction bases outside the gene matches: 21. There are 21 residues in the CDR3. Germline CDR1 and CDR2: SGHAT and FQNNGV. The chain's CDR3 is CASSLGWASGGRIKIYNEQFF. The DNA for the CDR3 is TGTGCCAGCAGCTTAGGATGGGCTAGCGGAGGGAGAATCAAAATCTACAATGAGCAGTTCTTC. Full variable domain (missing parts from reference TRBV11-2 and TRBJ2-1): EAGVAQSPRYKIIEKRQSVAFWCNPISGHATLYWYQQILGQGPKLLIQFQNNGVVDDSQLPKDRFSAERLKGVDSTLKIQPAKLEDSAVYLCASSLGWASGGRIKIYNEQFFGPGTRLTVL.

A word on this clonotype: Possible read error: a much larger clone is one base away. The rearrangement links TRBV5-6 to TRBJ2-2; 8 bases fit TRBD2. The CDR3 is made up of 16 amino acids. Germline CDR1 reads SGHDT; CDR2 reads YYEEEE. J gave up 6 bases and V 4 bases, and 11 bases lay outside the gene matches. CDR3 sequence (DNA): TGTGCCAGCAGCCTAGCCGGGACTAGAGATGCCGGGGAGCTGTTTTTT. It is translated as CASSLAGTRDAGELFF.

The V call is TRBV29-1, the J call TRBJ2-2; D gene uncertain. V shed 4 bases and J shed 2 bases, with 11 bases lying between them. CDR1 is SQVTM and CDR2 is ANQGSEA in the germline V gene. The CDR3 contains 14 residues. The CDR3 DNA follows: TGCAGCGTTGGAACTGGCGGTAACACCGGGGAGCTGTTTTTT. It translates to CSVGTGGNTGELFF.

Note on this clonotype: An end of the junction differs from the germline gene, which may be a read error. This chain's CDR3 is CASSHRDDKNIQYF. The CDR3 region has the DNA TGCGCCAGCAGCCACAGGGATGACAAAAACATTCAGTATTTC. The chain links TRBV4-1 to TRBJ2-4; tentative D call: TRBD1 (5 bases). Germline-derived CDR1 and CDR2 are MGHRA and YSYEKL. The CDR3 is 14 amino acids.

The rearrangement joins TRBV4-1 to TRBJ2-7, with D perhaps assigned TRBD1 or TRBD2 (5 bases each). Germline V lookup: CDR1 MGHRA, CDR2 YSYEKL. V was trimmed by 1 base and J by 10 bases, leaving 23 bases between them. This CDR3 has 16 amino acids. CDR3 sequence: CASSQGPDWGTYKQYF. CDR3 DNA: TGCGCCAGCAGCCAAGGTCCGGACTGGGGGACCTACAAACAGTACTTC.

V gene TRBV10-3 combines with J gene TRBJ2-3; 8 bases are shared with TRBD1. CDR1 ENHRY and CDR2 SYGVKD come from the germline V gene. V shed 6 bases and J 6 bases; nucleotides not matched to a gene: 11. The CDR3 runs 15 residues. The CDR3 loop reads CAISLGQVGGDTQYF. CDR3 nucleotides: TGTGCCATCAGCCTGGGACAGGTTGGTGGGGATACGCAGTATTTT.

Judged by abundance, this clonotype is medium-sized. V is TRBV11-2 and J is TRBJ1-1; D unclear. V lost 2 bases and J 1 base, leaving 8 bases between the germline ends. Germline lookup yields CDR1 SGHAT and CDR2 FQNNGV. This CDR3 has 14 residues. Written as DNA, the CDR3 is TGTGCCAGCAGCTTAATAAGAGGGAACACTGAAGCTTTCTTT. This translates into CASSLIRGNTEAFF.

This clonotype was seen many times. The chain links TRBV5-4 to TRBJ2-5, with D unresolved. V dropped 0 bases and J dropped 8 bases, with 11 bases sitting between them. This CDR3 is built from 13 residues. In germline, CDR1 is SGHNT, CDR2 YYREEE (reference sequence). CDR3 amino acids: CASSLGPDKTQYF. In DNA, the CDR3 is TGTGCCAGCAGCTTGGGACCCGACAAAACCCAGTACTTC. The whole variable domain, remainder taken from reference TRBV5-4 and TRBJ2-5, is ETGVTQSPTHLIKTRGQQVTLRCSSQSGHNTVSWYQQALGQGPQFIFQYYREEENGRGNFPPRFSGLQFPNYSSELNVNALELDDSALYLCASSLGPDKTQYFGPGTRLLVL.

In regard to this clonotype: Because it lacks the conserved phenylalanine or tryptophan at the end, this CDR3 is likely a read error. The chain joins TRBV6-1 to TRBJ1-1; 7 positions agree with TRBD1. J gave up 5 bases and V 0 bases, and 15 bases lay outside the gene matches. This CDR3 is built from 18 residues. Looked up from germline, CDR1 is MNHNS and CDR2 is SASEGT. DNA of the CDR3: TGTGCCAGCAGTGAAGCGCTTAGGGGCCCGACAGGGAATACTGAAGCTTTCCTT. Translated, it gives CASSEALRGPTGNTEAFL.

Ten or more counts support this clonotype. In DNA form, the CDR3 reads TGTGCCAGCAGTTTTTCCCCTTGGCTAGGGAGCTCCTACAATGAGCAGTTCTTC. Translation gives CASSFSPWLGSSYNEQFF. The V gene is TRBV28, the J gene TRBJ2-1; D is possibly TRBD2 (5 bases). The germline V gene encodes CDR1 MDHEN and CDR2 SYDVKM. V gave up 3 bases and J gave up 0 bases, with 18 bases separating them. The CDR3 length is 18 residues.

In this sample, this clonotype turned up once. CDR3 in amino acids: CASSSRPDRGVHYGNTIYF. DNA of the CDR3: TGTGCCAGCAGCTCACGCCCGGACAGGGGAGTGCACTATGGAAACACCATATATTTT. This chain uses TRBV11-2 with TRBJ1-3; TRBD1 aligns across 9 bases. The CDR3 spans 19 residues. V trimming: 4 bases; J trimming: 3 bases; junction bases outside the gene matches: 16. CDR1 SGHAT and CDR2 FQNNGV come from the germline V gene.

This clonotype was picked up many times. The gene calls are TRBV4-2 and TRBJ2-5; D not certain. Per the germline V gene, CDR1 is LGHNA and CDR2 is YNFKEQ. CDR3 length equals 13 residues. Trimming took 0 bases from V and 4 from J, leaving 6 bases between them. This CDR3 reads CASSQENRETQYF. The CDR3, as DNA: TGTGCCAGCAGCCAAGAGAATCGAGAGACCCAGTACTTC.

This clonotype was seen only once. A much larger clone differs by one base, so this may be a read error. The chain combines TRBV14 with TRBJ2-4; D may match TRBD1 or TRBD2 (5 bases each). Trimming cost V 3 bases and J 14 bases, with 20 bases left between them. Looked up from germline, CDR1 is SGHDN and CDR2 is FVKESK. This CDR3 comprises 14 residues. This CDR3 reads CASSHGTRSSRKYF. CDR3 DNA: TGTGCCAGCAGCCACGGGACCCGTTCGTCCCGGAAGTACTTC.

Turning to this clonotype: One end of the junction is discordant with germline, which a read error may explain. This sequence joins TRBV7-9 and TRBJ1-4; D not resolved. Germline CDR1 and CDR2: SEHNR and FQNEAQ (reference sequence). The CDR3 is 16 residues long. The CDR3 DNA follows: TGTGCCAGCACCTTAGTCGGGCATGCAACTAATGAAAAACTGTTTTTT. Translating it yields CASTLVGHATNEKLFF.

As regards this clonotype: At one end, the junction sequence differs from germline, possibly due to a read error. This rearrangement joins TRBV19 to TRBJ1-1; tentative D call: TRBD1 (6 bases). The CDR3 consists of 14 residues. The germline V gene has CDR1 LNHDA and CDR2 SQIVND (reference sequence). The CDR3 region has the DNA TGTACTAGTAGCCTCAACAGGGCGCACCCTGAAGCTCTCTTT. It encodes CTSSLNRAHPEALF.

Concerning this clonotype: A clone one base away is much larger, so this may be a read error. V gene TRBV28 combines with J gene TRBJ2-1, with D unclear. V lost 2 bases, J lost 11 bases, and 7 bases lay in between. This CDR3 comprises 11 residues. Germline V lookup: CDR1 MDHEN, CDR2 SYDVKM. CDR3 DNA sequence: TGTGCCAGCAGTTTAATGCTTCAGCAGTTCTTC. This codes for CASSLMLQQFF. The full variable domain, in which reference TRBV28 and TRBJ2-1 provide the parts outside the CDR3, is DVKVTQSSRYLVKRTGEKVFLECVQDMDHENMFWYRQDPGLGLRLIYFSYDVKMKEKGDIPEGYSVSREKKERFSLILESASTNQTSMYLCASSLMLQQFFGPGTRLTVL.